Below, 25 T cell receptor beta chains from the same sample are listed, as sequenced in a study of T cell repertoires in cytomegalovirus infection. TCRdb analysed the reads with MiXCR anew, one entry per CDR3 protein. The sample gives hundreds of thousands of distinct CDR3 sequences, about 8.8% of which show up once; approximately 2.3% is in the top ten. Sequencing was carried out using PBMCs. The source of these receptors is a human donor in good health (CMV status not recorded). Some clones in this sample may be carry-over from other donors' samples.

This chain links TRBV29-1 with TRBJ2-5, with 10 bases matching TRBD2. The CDR3 sequence is 14 residues long. Per germline, CDR1 SQVTM and CDR2 ANQGSEA. With V trimmed by 6 bases and J by 1 base, 5 bases remained unmatched. CDR3 loop: CSVRLAGIQETQYF. Here the CDR3 DNA reads TGCAGCGTAAGACTAGCGGGCATCCAAGAGACCCAGTACTTC.

At least ten counts were recorded for this clonotype. CDR3 region: CASSPTGRRPGYTF. For the CDR3, the DNA is TGTGCCAGCAGTCCGACAGGTCGGCGTCCCGGCTACACCTTC. V and J are TRBV6-1 and TRBJ1-2; possibly TRBD1 for D (6 bases). Germline assignment: CDR1 MNHNS and CDR2 SASEGT. The V end lost 5 bases, the J end lost 8 bases, and 18 bases lay between the germline ends. The CDR3 has 14 amino acids.

This clonotype was recorded many times. The chain recombines TRBV7-2 with TRBJ1-1; no firm D call. Germline values: CDR1 SGHTA, CDR2 FQGNSA. The CDR3 loop spans 13 amino acids. V was clipped by 5 bases and J by 2 bases, with 9 bases between them. The CDR3 spells CASSPAVNTEAFF. The CDR3 DNA is TGTGCCAGCAGCCCAGCGGTAAACACTGAAGCTTTCTTT.

V and J are TRBV6-6 and TRBJ1-5; unclear D gene. The CDR3 runs to 14 residues. Germline CDR1 reads MNHNY; CDR2 reads SVGAGI (reference sequence). Deletions cut 0 bases from V and 1 base from J, with 4 bases between. This CDR3 is CASSYSGSNQPQHF. As DNA, the CDR3 is TGTGCCAGCAGTTACTCCGGCAGCAATCAGCCCCAGCATTTT.

This clonotype was counted at least ten times. The rearrangement joins TRBV6-1 to TRBJ1-1; 8 bases agree with TRBD1. The CDR3 spans 15 residues. J gave up 11 bases and V 8 bases, and 19 bases lay outside the gene matches. Looked up from germline, CDR1 is MNHNS and CDR2 is SASEGT. CDR3 amino acids: CASSITGTGGPRAFF. In nucleotides, the CDR3 is TGTGCCAGCTCGATTACCGGGACAGGAGGTCCTCGGGCTTTCTTT.

With respect to this clonotype: A read error is possible here, since a much larger clone lies one base away. This chain connects TRBV14 to TRBJ2-7; D unclear. The germline V gene has CDR1 SGHDN and CDR2 FVKESK. The CDR3 has 13 amino acids. The CDR3: CPSSQDIPDEQYV. In nucleotides, the CDR3 is TGTCCCAGCAGCCAAGACATTCCCGACGAGCAGTACGTC.

The chain has TRBV11-3 and TRBJ2-5, with a tentative D call TRBD1 (6 bases). V lost 6 bases and J lost 4, with 18 bases in between. Germline assignment: CDR1 SGHNT and CDR2 YENEEA. This CDR3 region has 15 residues. The CDR3 DNA is TGTGCCAGCAGTGCGAGGACAGCCAGCCGAGAGACCCAGTACTTC. Protein product: CASSARTASRETQYF. The full variable domain, rest sourced from reference TRBV11-3 and TRBJ2-5, is EAGVVQSPRYKIIEKKQPVAFWCNPISGHNTLYWYLQNLGQGPELLIRYENEEAVDDSQLPKDRFSAERLKGVDSTLKIQPAELGDSAVYLCASSARTASRETQYFGPGTRLLVL.

This clonotype has more than one count but fewer than ten. V and J are TRBV15 and TRBJ2-7, with D tentatively TRBD2 (5 bases). V shed 0 bases and J shed 7 bases, with 10 bases lying between them. Germline values: CDR1 LNHNV, CDR2 YYDKDF (reference sequence). CDR3 length: 13 residues. CDR3 DNA sequence: TGTGCCACCAGCAGAGATCTAGCTCGAGAGCAGTACTTC. The encoded protein is CATSRDLAREQYF. Full variable domain (rest looked up from reference TRBV15 and TRBJ2-7): DAMVIQNPRYQVTQFGKPVTLSCSQTLNHNVMYWYQQKSSQAPKLLFHYYDKDFNNEADTPDNFQSRRPNTSFCFLDIRSPGLGDTAMYLCATSRDLAREQYFGPGTRLTVT.

This clonotype has a count of ten or more. The CDR3 loop reads CSGMGGAGGPQETQYF. The CDR3 region has the DNA TGCAGCGGTATGGGCGGGGCCGGGGGGCCCCAAGAGACCCAGTACTTC. The V gene is TRBV29-1, the J gene TRBJ2-5; possible D gene TRBD2, 7 bases. V was shortened by 7 bases and J by 1 base, with 22 bases between the two germline ends. In germline, CDR1 is SQVTM, CDR2 ANQGSEA. The CDR3 has 16 residues.

This clonotype was observed a few times. The chain recombines TRBV6-6 with TRBJ2-1; 9 bases fit TRBD2. The CDR3 length is 19 residues. CDR1 MNHNY and CDR2 SVGAGI come from the germline V gene (reference sequence). V lost 8 bases to trimming and J lost 0 bases; unmatched junction nucleotides: 17. The CDR3, as DNA: TGTGCCAGCGGAGAAAGGGGACTAGCCCCAAAAAGCTCCTACAATGAGCAGTTCTTC. Translating gives CASGERGLAPKSSYNEQFF.

This clonotype was recorded many times. J is TRBJ1-1 and V is TRBV20-1; possible D gene TRBD1, 5 bases. From germline, CDR1 is DFQATT and CDR2 SNEGSKA (reference sequence). V lost 2 bases to trimming and J lost 0 bases, with 13 bases between them. The CDR3 spans 15 residues. Here the CDR3 DNA reads TGCAGTGCTAGACGTGGGACGGCCCTGAACACTGAAGCTTTCTTT. It is translated as CSARRGTALNTEAFF.

This clonotype was seen once. The genes are TRBV5-6 and TRBJ2-7; the D call may be TRBD1 or TRBD2 (5 bases each). The V gene's germline CDR1 is SGHDT and CDR2 YYEEEE. The CDR3 is 13 residues long. Trimming left V 0 bases short and J 9 bases short, with 13 bases between. This CDR3 reads CASSLDQRQGQYF. Written as DNA, the CDR3 is TGTGCCAGCAGCTTGGATCAGCGGCAGGGGCAGTACTTC. Full variable domain (outside the CDR3, taken from reference TRBV5-6 and TRBJ2-7): DAGVTQSPTHLIKTRGQQVTLRCSPKSGHDTVSWYQQALGQGPQFIFQYYEEEERQRGNFPDRFSGHQFPNYSSELNVNALLLGDSALYLCASSLDQRQGQYFGPGTRLTVT.

At least ten counts were recorded for this clonotype. The chain carries TRBV7-9 and TRBJ2-1, with 12 nucleotides matching TRBD2. The CDR3 spans 16 residues. Trimming took 4 bases from V and 6 from J; bases not matched to a gene: 7. Germline CDR1 SEHNR, CDR2 FQNEAQ (reference sequence). CDR3 nucleotides: TGTGCCAGCAGCTCTCAAACTAGCGGGGGGAGCAATGAGCAGTTCTTC. Translating it yields CASSSQTSGGSNEQFF.

The chain couples TRBV6-5 to TRBJ2-5; the D gene is possibly TRBD2 (6 bases). Germline CDR1 MNHEY, CDR2 SVGAGI. The V and J ends lost 6 bases and 1 base respectively, with 15 bases between them. There are 15 residues in the CDR3. CDR3 coding DNA: TGTGCCAGCAGCACCATCGGAGGGGTCCAAGAGACCCAGTACTTC. Protein: CASSTIGGVQETQYF.

This clonotype was detected ten times or more. The chain recombines TRBV20-1 with TRBJ2-7; D possibly corresponds to TRBD1 (6 bases). Germline CDR1 DFQATT, CDR2 SNEGSKA (reference sequence). CDR3 length: 15 residues. The V gene lost 0 bases and the J gene lost 0 bases, with 12 bases spanning the gap. The CDR3 bases are TGCAGTGCTAGAGATTCGACAGGTGGCTCCTACGAGCAGTACGTC. This gives the protein CSARDSTGGSYEQYV.

The chain recombines TRBV27 with TRBJ2-7; D may be TRBD1 or TRBD2 (7 bases each). The CDR3 has 15 amino acids. Per the germline V gene, CDR1 is MNHEY and CDR2 is SMNVEV (reference sequence). The CDR3 reads CTSRGGGQHIFEQYV. The CDR3 bases are TGTACCAGCAGGGGGGGGGGCCAACATATCTTCGAGCAGTACGTC.

This CDR3 is CASSFSAGGNEQFF. The CDR3 coding sequence is TGTGCCAGCAGTTTTTCAGCGGGGGGGAATGAGCAGTTCTTC. The rearrangement uses TRBV27 and TRBJ2-1, with 10 bases lining up with TRBD2. Germline lookup yields CDR1 MNHEY and CDR2 SMNVEV (reference sequence). J was trimmed by 7 bases and V by 3 bases; bases with no gene match: 3. The CDR3 sequence is 14 residues long.

V usage is TRBV6-2 or TRBV6-3 and J usage is TRBJ1-5, with D uncertain. Germline V gives CDR1 MNHEY, CDR2 SVGEGT. The CDR3 has 14 amino acids. V lost 0 bases to trimming and J lost 5 bases, with 8 bases between them. CDR3 sequence: CASSYSGRDQPQHF. The CDR3 DNA is TGTGCCAGCAGTTACTCGGGAAGGGATCAGCCCCAGCATTTT.

Many counts were recorded for this clonotype. The rearrangement joins TRBV13 to TRBJ1-2, with D maybe TRBD1 (6 bases). CDR1 and CDR2 (germline): PRHDT, FYEKMQ (reference sequence). This CDR3 has 15 residues. Trimming pared 4 bases from V and 5 bases from J, leaving 17 bases between. The CDR3: CASSYPGGAGYGYTF. Written as DNA, the CDR3 is TGTGCCAGCAGCTACCCTGGGGGGGCGGGATATGGCTACACCTTC.

As for this clonotype: One end of the junction fails to match germline, which may point to a read error. V and J are TRBV5-1 and TRBJ2-2; 10 bases map to TRBD1. The CDR3 contains 19 residues. Germline CDR1 reads SGHRS; CDR2 reads YFSETQ. The chain's CDR3 is CASSPGTGESRVNIGELFF. Written as DNA, the CDR3 is TGCGCCAGCAGCCCTGGGACAGGGGAAAGCAGGGTGAACATCGGGGAGCTGTTTTTT.

The genes are TRBV13 and TRBJ2-3; D is unresolved. The CDR3 runs 14 residues. Trimming cost V 1 base and J 6 bases, with 11 bases left between them. CDR1 is PRHDT, CDR2 FYEKMQ, per germline (reference sequence). CDR3 coding DNA: TGTGCCAGCAGCTTAGACAGTTACTTGGATACGCAGTATTTT. Residues: CASSLDSYLDTQYF.

The chain links TRBV13 to TRBJ1-2; unclear D gene. The V end was cut by 0 bases, the J end by 9 bases, with 11 bases between. Germline-derived CDR1 and CDR2 are PRHDT and FYEKMQ (reference sequence). This CDR3 contains 13 residues. The CDR3 DNA reads as TGTGCCAGCAGCTTAGGCGGCAGCTGGAGCTACACCTTC. Protein: CASSLGGSWSYTF.

This clonotype was observed many times. The rearrangement joins TRBV5-6 to TRBJ1-2; possible D gene TRBD1, 5 bases. V shed 4 bases and J shed 4 bases, with 8 bases lying between them. Per the germline V gene, CDR1 is SGHDT and CDR2 is YYEEEE. The CDR3 is made up of 12 amino acids. The CDR3 is CASSPGRYGYTF. The CDR3 DNA is TGTGCCAGCAGCCCGGGACGCTATGGCTACACCTTC.

This clonotype appeared many times. V is TRBV7-2 and J is TRBJ2-7; D might be TRBD2 (5 bases). The CDR3 has 14 amino acids. Germline CDR1 is SGHTA and CDR2 is FQGNSA. Trimming shortened V by 1 base and J by 4 bases, and 11 bases separated the two germline ends. The CDR3, as DNA: TGTGCCAGCAGCTTAGACTTTGAGGGTTACGAGCAGTACTTC. Protein product: CASSLDFEGYEQYF.

In this sample, this clonotype turned up many times. CDR3 coding DNA: TGTGCCATCAGTGTGCAGGGGGCAGTCTACGAGCAGTACTTC. Its protein product is CAISVQGAVYEQYF. This chain links TRBV10-3 with TRBJ2-7, with 8 nucleotides matching TRBD1. Germline V CDR1 and CDR2: ENHRY, SYGVKD. CDR3 length: 14 amino acids. Unmatched junction bases numbered 5, after V lost 4 bases and J lost 3 bases.